This T cell receptor beta chain appears in the sequencing data of a study of a mutant IDH1 vaccine in newly diagnosed glioma. Study details: The study held visit V12 at week 35 and visit V13 at week 47.

Time point specified: week 35, safety follow-up. Each dose of the vaccine consisted of 300 ug of mutant IDH1 20-mer peptide, with topical imiquimod. Patients in the study were vaccinated eight times, receiving shots in weeks 1, 3, 5, 7, 11, 15, 19 and 23. The donors' diagnosis was new WHO grade 3 or 4 astrocytoma that was IDH1-mutant and ATRX-lost. Only in-frame clones appear in the TCRdb table, and some are missing; sequencing was by immunoSEQ multiplex PCR. The table shows tens of thousands of clones, with about 92% occurring only once. Germline assignment: CDR1 MDHEN and CDR2 SYDVKM. This CDR3 spans 15 amino acids. V was trimmed by 3 bases and J by 0 bases, leaving 6 bases between them. As regards this clone: What it recognizes is unknown.

V gene TRBV28 combines with J gene TRBJ2-6; D call uncertain. This receptor was taken from a man in his forties or fifties with glioma. This sample comprised PBMCs, obtained from a glioma patient whose treatment included an IDH1 peptide vaccine. The CDR3 is CASSFAASGANVLTF. The CDR3 DNA reads TGTGCCAGCAGTTTTGCGGCCTCTGGGGCCAACGTCCTGACTTTC.